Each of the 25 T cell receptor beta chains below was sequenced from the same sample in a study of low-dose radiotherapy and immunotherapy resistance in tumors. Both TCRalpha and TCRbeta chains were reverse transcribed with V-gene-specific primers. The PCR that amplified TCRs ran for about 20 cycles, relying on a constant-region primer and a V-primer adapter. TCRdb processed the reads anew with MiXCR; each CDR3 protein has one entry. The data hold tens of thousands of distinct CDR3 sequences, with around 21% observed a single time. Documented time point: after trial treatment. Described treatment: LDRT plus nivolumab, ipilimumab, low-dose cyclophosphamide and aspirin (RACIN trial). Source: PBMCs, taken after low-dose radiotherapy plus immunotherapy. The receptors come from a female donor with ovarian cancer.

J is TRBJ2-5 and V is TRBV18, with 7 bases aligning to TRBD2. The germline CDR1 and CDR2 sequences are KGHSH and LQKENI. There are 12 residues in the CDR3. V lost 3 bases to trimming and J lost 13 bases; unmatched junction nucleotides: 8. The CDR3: CASSPPGLLPYF. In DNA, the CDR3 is TGTGCCAGCTCACCTCCGGGACTACTTCCGTACTTC.

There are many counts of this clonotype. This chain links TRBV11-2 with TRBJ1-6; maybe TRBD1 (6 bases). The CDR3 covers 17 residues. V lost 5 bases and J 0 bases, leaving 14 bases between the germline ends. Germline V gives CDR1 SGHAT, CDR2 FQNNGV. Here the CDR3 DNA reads TGTGCCAGCAGCGAACGAACAGGGTTCTCCTATAATTCACCCCTCCACTTT. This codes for CASSERTGFSYNSPLHF.

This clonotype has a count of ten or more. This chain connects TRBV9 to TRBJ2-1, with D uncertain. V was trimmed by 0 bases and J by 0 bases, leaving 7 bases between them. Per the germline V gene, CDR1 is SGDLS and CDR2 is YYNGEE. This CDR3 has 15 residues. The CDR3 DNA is TGTGCCAGCAGCGTAGGTCCTAGCTCCTACAATGAGCAGTTCTTC. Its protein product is CASSVGPSSYNEQFF.

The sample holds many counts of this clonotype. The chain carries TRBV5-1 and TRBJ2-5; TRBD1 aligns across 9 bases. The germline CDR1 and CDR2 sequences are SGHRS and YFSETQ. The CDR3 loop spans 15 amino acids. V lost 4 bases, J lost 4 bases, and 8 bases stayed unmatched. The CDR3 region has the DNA TGCGCCAGCAGCCAAAGTAGGACAGGGGCAGAGACCCAGTACTTC. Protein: CASSQSRTGAETQYF.

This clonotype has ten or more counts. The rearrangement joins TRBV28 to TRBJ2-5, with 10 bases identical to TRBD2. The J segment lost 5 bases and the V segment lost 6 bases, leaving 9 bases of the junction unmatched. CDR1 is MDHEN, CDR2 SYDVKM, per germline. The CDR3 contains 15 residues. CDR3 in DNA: TGTGCCAGCAGCCCTCCTAGCGGGAGTATGGAGACCCAGTACTTC. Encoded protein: CASSPPSGSMETQYF.

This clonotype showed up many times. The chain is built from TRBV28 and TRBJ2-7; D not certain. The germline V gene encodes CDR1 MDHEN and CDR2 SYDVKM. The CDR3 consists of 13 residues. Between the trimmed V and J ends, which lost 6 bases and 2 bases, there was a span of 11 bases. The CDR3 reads CASSRPDTYEQYF. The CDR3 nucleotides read TGTGCCAGCAGCCGACCCGACACCTACGAGCAGTACTTC. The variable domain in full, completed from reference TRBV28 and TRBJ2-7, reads DVKVTQSSRYLVKRTGEKVFLECVQDMDHENMFWYRQDPGLGLRLIYFSYDVKMKEKGDIPEGYSVSREKKERFSLILESASTNQTSMYLCASSRPDTYEQYFGPGTRLTVT.

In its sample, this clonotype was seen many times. CDR3 in amino acids: CASRAGYGTDTQYF. CDR3 nucleotides: TGCGCCAGTCGAGCGGGGTATGGCACAGATACGCAGTATTTT. The V gene is TRBV5-1, the J gene TRBJ2-3; 7 nucleotides line up with TRBD2. This CDR3 is built from 14 residues. V gave up 8 bases and J gave up 1 base; unmatched junction bases: 7. Per germline, CDR1 SGHRS and CDR2 YFSETQ.

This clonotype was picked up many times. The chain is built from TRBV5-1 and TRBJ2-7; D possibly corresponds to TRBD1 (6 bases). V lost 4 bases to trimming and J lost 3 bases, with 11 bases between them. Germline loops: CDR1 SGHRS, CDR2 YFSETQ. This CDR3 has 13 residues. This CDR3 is CASSPQTGYEQYF. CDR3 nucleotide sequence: TGCGCCAGCAGCCCGCAGACAGGCTACGAGCAGTACTTC.

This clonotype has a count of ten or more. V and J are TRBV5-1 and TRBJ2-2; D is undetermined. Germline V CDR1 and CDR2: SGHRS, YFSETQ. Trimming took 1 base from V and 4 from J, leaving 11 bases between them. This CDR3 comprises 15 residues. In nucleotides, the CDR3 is TGCGCCAGCAGCTTGAGTGTATCGCTCACCGGGGAGCTGTTTTTT. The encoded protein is CASSLSVSLTGELFF. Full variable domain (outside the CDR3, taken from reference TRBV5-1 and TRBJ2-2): KAGVTQTPRYLIKTRGQQVTLSCSPISGHRSVSWYQQTPGQGLQFLFEYFSETQRNKGNFPGRFSGRQFSNSRSEMNVSTLELGDSALYLCASSLSVSLTGELFFGEGSRLTVL.

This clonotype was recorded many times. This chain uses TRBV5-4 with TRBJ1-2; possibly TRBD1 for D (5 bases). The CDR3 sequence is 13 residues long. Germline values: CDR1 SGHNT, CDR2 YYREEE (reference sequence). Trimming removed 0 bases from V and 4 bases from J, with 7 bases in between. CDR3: CASSLVRVYGYTF. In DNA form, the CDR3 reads TGTGCCAGCAGCTTGGTCAGGGTCTATGGCTACACCTTC. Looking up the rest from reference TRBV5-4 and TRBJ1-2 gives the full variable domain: ETGVTQSPTHLIKTRGQQVTLRCSSQSGHNTVSWYQQALGQGPQFIFQYYREEENGRGNFPPRFSGLQFPNYSSELNVNALELDDSALYLCASSLVRVYGYTFGSGTRLTVV.

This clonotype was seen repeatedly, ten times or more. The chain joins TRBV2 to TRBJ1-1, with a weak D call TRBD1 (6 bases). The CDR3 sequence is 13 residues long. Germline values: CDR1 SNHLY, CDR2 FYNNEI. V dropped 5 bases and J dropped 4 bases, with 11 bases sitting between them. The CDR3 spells CASSSEGGTEAFF. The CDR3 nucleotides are TGTGCCAGCAGTTCAGAGGGGGGCACTGAAGCTTTCTTT.

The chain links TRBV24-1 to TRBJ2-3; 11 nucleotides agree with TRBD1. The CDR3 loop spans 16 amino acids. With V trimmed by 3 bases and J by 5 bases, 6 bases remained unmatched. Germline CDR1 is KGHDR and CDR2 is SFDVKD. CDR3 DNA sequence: TGTGCCACCAGTGATCTAGGACAGGGGGCAGAAGATACGCAGTATTTT. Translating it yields CATSDLGQGAEDTQYF.

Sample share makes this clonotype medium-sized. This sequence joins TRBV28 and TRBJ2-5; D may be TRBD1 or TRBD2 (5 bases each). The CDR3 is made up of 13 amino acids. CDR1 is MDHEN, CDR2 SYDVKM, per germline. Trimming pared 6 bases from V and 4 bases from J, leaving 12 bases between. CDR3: CASRGPTRETQYF. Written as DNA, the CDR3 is TGTGCCAGCAGGGGACCTACACGAGAGACCCAGTACTTC.

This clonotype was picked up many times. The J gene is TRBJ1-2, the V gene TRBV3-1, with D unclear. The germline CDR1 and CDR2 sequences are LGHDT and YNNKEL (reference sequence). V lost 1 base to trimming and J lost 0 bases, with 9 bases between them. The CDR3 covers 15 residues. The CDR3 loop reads CASSQGLFANYGYTF. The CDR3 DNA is TGTGCCAGCAGCCAAGGGTTGTTCGCTAACTATGGCTACACCTTC.

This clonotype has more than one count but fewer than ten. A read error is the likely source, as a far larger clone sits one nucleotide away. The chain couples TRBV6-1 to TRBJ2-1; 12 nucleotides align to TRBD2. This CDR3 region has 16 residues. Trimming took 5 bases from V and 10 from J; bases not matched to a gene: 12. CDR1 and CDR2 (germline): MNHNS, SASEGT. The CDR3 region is CASSYASGRASYEQFF. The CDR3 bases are TGTGCCAGCAGTTACGCTAGCGGGAGGGCCTCTTACGAGCAGTTCTTC.

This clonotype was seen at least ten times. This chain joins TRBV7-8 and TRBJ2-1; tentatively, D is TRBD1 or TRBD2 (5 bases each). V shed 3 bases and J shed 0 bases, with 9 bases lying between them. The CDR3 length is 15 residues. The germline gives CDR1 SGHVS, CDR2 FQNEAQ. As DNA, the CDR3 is TGTGCCAGCAGCTTGGGGACGGACTCCTACAATGAGCAGTTCTTC. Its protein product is CASSLGTDSYNEQFF.

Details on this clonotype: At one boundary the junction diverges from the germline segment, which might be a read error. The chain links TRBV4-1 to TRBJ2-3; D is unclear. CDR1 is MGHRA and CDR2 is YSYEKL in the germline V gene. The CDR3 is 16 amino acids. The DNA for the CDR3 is TGCGCCAGCAGCCAACTGACATGGAAAAGCACAGATACGCAGTTTTTT. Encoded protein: CASSQLTWKSTDTQFF.

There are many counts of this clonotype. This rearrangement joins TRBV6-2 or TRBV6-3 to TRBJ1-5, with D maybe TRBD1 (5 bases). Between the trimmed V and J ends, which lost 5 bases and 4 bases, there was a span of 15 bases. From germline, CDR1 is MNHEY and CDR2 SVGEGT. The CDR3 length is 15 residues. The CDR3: CASSDPRGANQPQHF. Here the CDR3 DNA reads TGTGCCAGCAGTGATCCTAGGGGCGCGAATCAGCCCCAGCATTTT.

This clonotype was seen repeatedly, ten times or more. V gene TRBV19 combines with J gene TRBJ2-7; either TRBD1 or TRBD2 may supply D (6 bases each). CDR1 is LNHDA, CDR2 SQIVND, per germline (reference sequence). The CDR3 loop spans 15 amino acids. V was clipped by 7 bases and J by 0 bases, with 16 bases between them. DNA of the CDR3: TGTGCCAGTAAACCCGGGGGCCAGTTCTCCTACGAGCAGTACTTC. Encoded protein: CASKPGGQFSYEQYF.

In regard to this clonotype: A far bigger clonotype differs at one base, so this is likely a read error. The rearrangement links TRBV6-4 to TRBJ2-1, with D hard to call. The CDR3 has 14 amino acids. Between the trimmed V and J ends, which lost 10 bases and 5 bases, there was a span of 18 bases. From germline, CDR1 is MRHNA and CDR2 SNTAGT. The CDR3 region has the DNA TGTGCCACCGCGGACCCCACGGGCGACAATGAGCAGTTCTTC. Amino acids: CATADPTGDNEQFF.

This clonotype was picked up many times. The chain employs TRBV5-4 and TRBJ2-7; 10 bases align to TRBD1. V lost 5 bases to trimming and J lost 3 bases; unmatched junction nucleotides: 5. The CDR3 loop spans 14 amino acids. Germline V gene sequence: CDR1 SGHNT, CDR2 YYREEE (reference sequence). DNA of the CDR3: TGTGCCAGCAGTTTCCGGGACAGGGGCTACGAGCAGTACTTC. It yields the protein CASSFRDRGYEQYF.

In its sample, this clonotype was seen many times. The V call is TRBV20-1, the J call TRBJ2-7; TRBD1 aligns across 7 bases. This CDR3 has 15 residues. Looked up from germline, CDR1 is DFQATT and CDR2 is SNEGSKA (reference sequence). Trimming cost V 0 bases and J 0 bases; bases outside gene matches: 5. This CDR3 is CSARDPTGYSYEQYF. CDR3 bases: TGCAGTGCTAGAGACCCGACAGGGTACTCCTACGAGCAGTACTTC.

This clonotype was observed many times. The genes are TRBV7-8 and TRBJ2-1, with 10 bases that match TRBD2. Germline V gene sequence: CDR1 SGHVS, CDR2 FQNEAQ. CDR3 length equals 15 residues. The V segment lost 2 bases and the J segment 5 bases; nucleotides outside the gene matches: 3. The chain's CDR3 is CASSLSSGSHNEQFF. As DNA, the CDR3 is TGTGCCAGCAGCTTATCTAGCGGGAGTCACAATGAGCAGTTCTTC. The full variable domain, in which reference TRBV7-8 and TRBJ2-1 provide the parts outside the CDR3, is GAGVSQSPRYKVAKRGQDVALRCDPISGHVSLFWYQQALGQGPEFLTYFQNEAQLDKSGLPSDRFFAERPEGSVSTLKIQRTQQEDSAVYLCASSLSSGSHNEQFFGPGTRLTVL.

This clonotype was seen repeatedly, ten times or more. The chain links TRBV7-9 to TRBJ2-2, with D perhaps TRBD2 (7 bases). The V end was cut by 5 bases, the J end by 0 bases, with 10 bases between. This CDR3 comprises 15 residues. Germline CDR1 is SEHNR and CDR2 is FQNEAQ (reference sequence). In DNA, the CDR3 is TGTGCCAGCAGCCTAGGGGGGGCGAACACCGGGGAGCTGTTTTTT. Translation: CASSLGGANTGELFF.

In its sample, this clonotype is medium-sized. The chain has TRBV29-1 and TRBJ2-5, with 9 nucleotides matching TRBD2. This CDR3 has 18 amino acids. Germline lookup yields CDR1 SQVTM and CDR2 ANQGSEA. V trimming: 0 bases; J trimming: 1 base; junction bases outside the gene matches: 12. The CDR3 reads CSVEDLGTAGGFQETQYF. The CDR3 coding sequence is TGCAGCGTTGAAGATTTGGGCACTGCGGGAGGGTTCCAAGAGACCCAGTACTTC.